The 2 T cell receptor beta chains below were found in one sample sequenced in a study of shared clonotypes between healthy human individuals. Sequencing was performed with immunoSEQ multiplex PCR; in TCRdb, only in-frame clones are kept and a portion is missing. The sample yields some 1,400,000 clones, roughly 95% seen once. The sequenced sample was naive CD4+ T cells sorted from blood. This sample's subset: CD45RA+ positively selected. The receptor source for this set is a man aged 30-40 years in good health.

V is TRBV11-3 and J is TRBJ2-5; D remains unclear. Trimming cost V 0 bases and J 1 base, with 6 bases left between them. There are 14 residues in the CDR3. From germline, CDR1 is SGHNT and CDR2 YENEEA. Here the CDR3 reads CASSLDGSQETQYF. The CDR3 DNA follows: TGTGCCAGCAGCTTAGATGGGTCCCAAGAGACCCAGTACTTC.

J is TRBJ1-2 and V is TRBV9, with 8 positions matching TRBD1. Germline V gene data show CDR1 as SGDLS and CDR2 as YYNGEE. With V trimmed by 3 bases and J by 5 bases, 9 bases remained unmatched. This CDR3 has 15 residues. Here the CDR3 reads CASSGTGGKTYGYTF. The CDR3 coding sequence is TGTGCCAGCAGCGGAACAGGGGGAAAGACTTATGGCTACACCTTC.